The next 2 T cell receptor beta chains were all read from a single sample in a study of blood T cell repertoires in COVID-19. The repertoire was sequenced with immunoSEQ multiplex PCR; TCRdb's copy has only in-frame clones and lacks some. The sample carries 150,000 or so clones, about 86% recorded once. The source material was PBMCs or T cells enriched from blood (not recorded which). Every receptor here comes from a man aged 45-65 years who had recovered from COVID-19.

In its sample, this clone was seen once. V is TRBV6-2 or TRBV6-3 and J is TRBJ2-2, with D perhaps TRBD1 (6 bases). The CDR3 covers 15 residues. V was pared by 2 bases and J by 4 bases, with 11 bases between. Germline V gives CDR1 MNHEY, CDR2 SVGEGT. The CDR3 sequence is CASSYPRGGTGELFF. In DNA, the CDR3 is TGTGCCAGCAGTTACCCTCGAGGGGGCACCGGGGAGCTGTTTTTT.

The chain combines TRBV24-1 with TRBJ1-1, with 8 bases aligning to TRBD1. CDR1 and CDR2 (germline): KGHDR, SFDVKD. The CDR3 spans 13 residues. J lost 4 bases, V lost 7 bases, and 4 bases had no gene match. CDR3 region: CATSLRGRTEAFF. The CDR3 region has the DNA TGTGCCACCAGCCTCAGGGGGCGCACTGAAGCTTTCTTT.